The T cell receptor (beta chain) under discussion was sequenced for a study of cytomegalovirus exposure and HLA in healthy donors. Clones were read by immunoSEQ multiplex PCR, and TCRdb kept only the in-frame ones, dropping some. This sample carries roughly 140,000 clones, less than 90% of them seen once, and the ten largest clones take around 3.4%. Note on this clone: Its antigen is as yet unknown.

The donors were members of the validation cohort, which comprised 100 to 150 subjects and was separate from the first cohort of 666 subjects. Study-wide points: TCR clusters originating in the first cohort tended to co-occur in the 120 validation repertoires, according to a later analysis. Cytomegalovirus status was reportedly diagnosed by the classifier with high sensitivity and specificity. There were three CMV-associated chains whose specificity for CMV antigens was confirmed in vitro.

This sequence originates from a woman aged 18-35 years in good health and CMV-seropositive. The sequenced material came from PBMCs.

CDR3 nucleotides: TGTGCCAGCAGCCAGGCCGGGACAGTGTTCTACGAGCAGTACTTC. Its translation: CASSQAGTVFYEQYF. The chain links TRBV7-6 to TRBJ2-7, with 7 positions matching TRBD1. The CDR3 totals 15 residues. Looked up from germline, CDR1 is SGHVS and CDR2 is FNYEAQ. Trimming took 5 bases from V and 3 from J; bases not matched to a gene: 10.